The next 18 T cell receptor beta chains were all read from a single sample in a study of cytomegalovirus exposure and HLA in healthy donors (dated by TCRdb to 2017 to 2019). Receptor libraries were prepared by the immunoSEQ multiplex PCR assay. For the multiplex PCR, a mixture combining 60 forward primers for TCR Vbeta segments and 13 reverse primers for TCR Jbeta segments was used. TCRdb limited this immuneACCESS table to in-frame rearrangements with V and J called. A share of clones is missing; checked studies link under half to unresolved V genes, and the rest is unexplained. The sample contains more than 100,000 clones, about four fifths of them found a single time. Together, the top ten hold 7.5% to 9.5% of the sample. The sequencing sample was made of PBMCs. These receptor sequences come from a female donor in good health and CMV-seropositive.

The chain is built from TRBV30 and TRBJ2-5, with D maybe TRBD2 (7 bases). Trimming pared 0 bases from V and 4 bases from J, leaving 12 bases between. This CDR3 is built from 14 residues. CDR1 GTSNPN and CDR2 SVGIG come from the germline V gene (reference sequence). The CDR3 nucleotides read TGTGCCTGGAGTGTTGGGGGGGCCATAGAGACCCAGTACTTC. Translating gives CAWSVGGAIETQYF.

CDR3 DNA: TGTGCCAGCAGCGGGGATACCGGGACAGGGGCCAATCAGCCCCAGCATTTT. Protein sequence: CASSGDTGTGANQPQHF. The genes are TRBV4-2 and TRBJ1-5, with TRBD1 matching over 10 bases. Germline V lookup: CDR1 LGHNA, CDR2 YNFKEQ. The ends lost 5 bases at V and 3 bases at J; junction bases unmatched: 10. This CDR3 region has 17 residues.

The chain has TRBV6-1 and TRBJ2-7; 9 nucleotides line up with TRBD1. CDR1 is MNHNS, CDR2 SASEGT, per germline. The CDR3 spans 14 residues. The junction had 4 bases not matched to a gene; V was cut back by 5 bases and J by 2 bases. In DNA form, the CDR3 reads TGTGCCAGCAGTTGGACAGGGGAGGCCTACGAGCAGTACTTC. Translating it yields CASSWTGEAYEQYF.

CDR3 nucleotides: TGTGCCAGCAGCTTTACAGGGGGGTCCTACGAGCAGTACTTC. It yields the protein CASSFTGGSYEQYF. The chain recombines TRBV11-1 with TRBJ2-7; 8 bases match TRBD1. The trim removed 3 bases at V and 1 base at J, leaving 2 bases unmatched. Looked up from germline, CDR1 is SGHAT and CDR2 is FQDESV (reference sequence). The CDR3 covers 14 residues.

This sequence joins TRBV28 and TRBJ1-1, with 7 nucleotides matching TRBD1. Germline-derived CDR1 and CDR2 are MDHEN and SYDVKM. J gave up 7 bases and V 4 bases, and 9 bases lay outside the gene matches. This CDR3 is 14 amino acids long. This CDR3 reads CASSSRSGTDEAFF. For the CDR3, the DNA is TGTGCCAGCAGTTCCCGTTCCGGGACAGATGAAGCTTTCTTT.

The chain links TRBV19 to TRBJ2-3; the D is unclear. V gave up 4 bases and J gave up 0 bases, with 11 bases separating them. The CDR3 length is 15 residues. Germline CDR1 is LNHDA and CDR2 is SQIVND (reference sequence). CDR3: CASSNTWFSTDTQYF. As DNA, the CDR3 is TGTGCCAGTAGTAACACCTGGTTTAGCACAGATACGCAGTATTTT.

V gene TRBV11-2 combines with J gene TRBJ1-1; possible D gene TRBD1, 6 bases. Germline loops: CDR1 SGHAT, CDR2 FQNNGV. Trimming removed 2 bases at V and 3 bases at J, with 13 bases between. The CDR3 totals 15 residues. The CDR3 sequence: CASSLLGRGDTEAFF. The CDR3 DNA reads TGTGCCAGCAGCTTATTGGGCAGGGGAGACACTGAAGCTTTCTTT.

This rearrangement joins TRBV2 to TRBJ2-3, with 10 bases matching TRBD1. The V gene's germline CDR1 is SNHLY and CDR2 FYNNEI. This CDR3 comprises 15 residues. Trimming at V came to 4 bases and at J to 4 bases, leaving 5 bases not matched to a gene. The CDR3 nucleotides read TGTGCCAGCAGTGTAGGGGACAGGGGAGCAGATACGCAGTATTTT. It is translated as CASSVGDRGADTQYF. Full variable domain (missing parts from reference TRBV2 and TRBJ2-3): EPEVTQTPSHQVTQMGQEVILRCVPISNHLYFYWYRQILGQKVEFLVSFYNNEISEKSEIFDDQFSVERPDGSNFTLKIRSTKLEDSAMYFCASSVGDRGADTQYFGPGTRLTVL.

The chain joins TRBV4-1 to TRBJ2-1; no firm D call. Germline CDR1 reads MGHRA; CDR2 reads YSYEKL. The CDR3 totals 14 residues. V lost 1 base, J lost 8 bases, and 12 bases lay in between. This CDR3 is CASSQGQVDYEQFF. CDR3 bases: TGCGCCAGCAGCCAAGGGCAAGTTGATTATGAGCAGTTCTTC.

This clone has ten or more counts. V usage is TRBV6-6 and J usage is TRBJ1-5; D unclear. This CDR3 has 15 residues. CDR1 MNHNY and CDR2 SVGAGI come from the germline V gene (reference sequence). The ends were cut back, 2 bases at V and 0 bases at J, with 8 bases in the middle. CDR3 sequence (DNA): TGTGCCAGCAGTTACCAAACAGCTAGCAATCAGCCCCAGCATTTT. Translated: CASSYQTASNQPQHF.

The rearrangement links TRBV9 to TRBJ2-1; 7 nucleotides line up with TRBD2. J gave up 6 bases and V 3 bases, and 3 bases lay outside the gene matches. Germline V CDR1 and CDR2: SGDLS, YYNGEE. This CDR3 comprises 13 residues. The CDR3 sequence: CASSGTSRNEQFF. The CDR3 DNA reads as TGTGCCAGCAGCGGGACTAGTCGCAATGAGCAGTTCTTC.

CDR3 coding DNA: TGCGCCAGCAATCCCTGGACAGGCCCGGGGGATACGCAGTATTTT. Protein sequence: CASNPWTGPGDTQYF. The V gene is TRBV5-1, the J gene TRBJ2-3, with 7 positions matching TRBD1. CDR3 length: 15 amino acids. The germline gives CDR1 SGHRS, CDR2 YFSETQ. The trim removed 6 bases at V and 6 bases at J, leaving 13 bases unmatched. Drawing the rest from reference TRBV5-1 and TRBJ2-3, the complete variable domain is KAGVTQTPRYLIKTRGQQVTLSCSPISGHRSVSWYQQTPGQGLQFLFEYFSETQRNKGNFPGRFSGRQFSNSRSEMNVSTLELGDSALYLCASNPWTGPGDTQYFGPGTRLTVL.

The chain combines TRBV9 with TRBJ1-3; D gene ambiguous. Germline V gene sequence: CDR1 SGDLS, CDR2 YYNGEE. The CDR3 extends over 13 amino acids. V lost 3 bases to trimming and J lost 0 bases, with 4 bases between them. The CDR3 is CASSDYSGNTIYF. The CDR3 nucleotides are TGTGCCAGCAGCGATTACTCTGGAAACACCATATATTTT.

This chain links TRBV4-3 with TRBJ2-1; D remains unclear. There are 13 residues in the CDR3. The germline V and J ends were trimmed by 0 bases and 10 bases, with 10 bases remaining between them. The germline gives CDR1 LGHNA, CDR2 YSLEER. CDR3 bases: TGCGCCAGCAGCCAAGATGGATACTACGAGCAGTTCTTC. This sequence encodes CASSQDGYYEQFF.

The chain couples TRBV18 to TRBJ2-5; D may be TRBD1 (6 bases). This CDR3 comprises 14 residues. Trimming cost V 3 bases and J 7 bases, with 15 bases left between them. Germline V gene sequence: CDR1 KGHSH, CDR2 LQKENI. The CDR3 DNA reads TGTGCCAGCTCACCCCTTTCAGGGGATGTGACCCAGTACTTC. Translated: CASSPLSGDVTQYF.

This clone occurred once. The chain couples TRBV9 to TRBJ2-2; the match to TRBD2 covers 8 bases. Germline loops: CDR1 SGDLS, CDR2 YYNGEE. The CDR3 totals 17 residues. With V trimmed by 4 bases and J by 1 base, 9 bases remained unmatched. CDR3 in amino acids: CASSPAGLAGNTGELFF. The CDR3 nucleotides read TGTGCCAGCAGCCCCGCCGGGCTAGCGGGGAACACCGGGGAGCTGTTTTTT.

The V and J genes are TRBV6-1 and TRBJ1-2, with 10 bases identical to TRBD1. CDR3 length equals 15 residues. Germline lookup yields CDR1 MNHNS and CDR2 SASEGT. Trimming took 6 bases from V and 2 from J; bases not matched to a gene: 6. The DNA for the CDR3 is TGTGCCAGCAGGGACAGGGGGGGTGTGAACTATGGCTACACCTTC. Its translation is CASRDRGGVNYGYTF.

This clone was detected only a few times. J is TRBJ2-2 and V is TRBV30; 15 bases agree with TRBD2. With 5 bases clipped from V and 1 base from J, the junction kept 5 bases outside the gene matches. From germline, CDR1 is GTSNPN and CDR2 SVGIG (reference sequence). The CDR3 runs to 17 residues. CDR3 sequence (DNA): TGTGCCTGGGACGGACTAGCGGGGGGGATGAACACCGGGGAGCTGTTTTTT. This sequence encodes CAWDGLAGGMNTGELFF. Based on the CDR3 plus reference TRBV30 and TRBJ2-2, the full variable domain is SQTIHQWPATLVQPVGSPLSLECTVEGTSNPNLYWYRQAAGRGLQLLFYSVGIGQISSEVPQNLSASRPQDRQFILSSKKLLLSDSGFYLCAWDGLAGGMNTGELFFGEGSRLTVL.